These T cell receptor beta chains were read from a single sample in a study of T cells in Graves' hyperthyroidism and ophthalmopathy. TCRdb reprocessed the multiplex PCR reads via MiXCR and lists one record per CDR3 protein. Counted here are around 340,000 distinct CDR3 sequences, under 25% occurring once; the ten biggest clones make up under 55%. The sequenced material came from blood. These receptors all stem from a woman between 45 and 65 years old with Graves' hyperthyroidism. The CDR3 runs from the conserved cysteine through the conserved F or W. The D gene is left open where the match is weak. Clone size is stated in some rows and not others, as once, few, many or a class when expanded.

14 | TRBJ1-2 | TRBD1 | . | TRBV2 | CASSPDDRAVGYTF | TGTGCCAGCAGTCCCGATGACAGGGCGGTCGGCTACACCTTC
14 | TRBJ2-7 | . | . | TRBV2 | CASSEGRSIREQYF | TGTGCCAGCAGTGAGGGCCGATCGATTAGAGAGCAGTACTTC
18 | TRBJ2-2 | . | few | TRBV19 | CASTPGAGIRANTGELFF | TGTGCCAGTACCCCAGGCGCAGGTATAAGAGCGAACACCGGGGAGCTGTTTTTT
14 | TRBJ2-7 | . | many | TRBV7-2 | CASSLSGASPEQYF | TGTGCCAGCAGCTTATCGGGGGCGTCCCCCGAGCAGTACTTC
15 | TRBJ2-7 | . | many | TRBV5-1 | CASSVGGFGTYEQYF | TGCGCCAGCAGCGTGGGAGGATTCGGGACCTACGAGCAGTACTTC
12 | TRBJ2-1 | . | . | TRBV4-1 | CASSQGGNEQFF | TGCGCCAGCAGCCAGGGGGGAAATGAGCAGTTCTTC
15 | TRBJ2-7 | TRBD2 | many | TRBV18 | CASSPGTSAAYEQYF | TGTGCCAGCTCACCTGGGACTAGCGCAGCCTACGAGCAGTACTTC
14 | TRBJ1-6 | . | few | TRBV11-2 | CASSLETYNSPLRF | TGTGCCAGCAGCTTAGAGACCTATAATTCACCCCTCCGCTTT
13 | TRBJ2-7 | . | . | TRBV5-4 | CASSFGTEVEQYF | TGTGCCAGCAGCTTTGGCACTGAAGTGGAGCAGTACTTC
14 | TRBJ1-1 | TRBD1 | . | TRBV28 | CASSFEGALTEAFF | TGTGCCAGCAGTTTCGAGGGGGCGCTCACTGAAGCTTTCTTT
14 | TRBJ1-2 | TRBD1 | few | TRBV29-1 | CSVEDRDRGLGYTF | TGCAGCGTTGAAGATCGGGACAGGGGGCTTGGCTACACCTTC
15 | TRBJ1-1 | TRBD1 | many | TRBV28 | CASSQTGAKNTEAFF | TGTGCCAGCAGCCAAACAGGGGCCAAGAACACTGAAGCTTTCTTT